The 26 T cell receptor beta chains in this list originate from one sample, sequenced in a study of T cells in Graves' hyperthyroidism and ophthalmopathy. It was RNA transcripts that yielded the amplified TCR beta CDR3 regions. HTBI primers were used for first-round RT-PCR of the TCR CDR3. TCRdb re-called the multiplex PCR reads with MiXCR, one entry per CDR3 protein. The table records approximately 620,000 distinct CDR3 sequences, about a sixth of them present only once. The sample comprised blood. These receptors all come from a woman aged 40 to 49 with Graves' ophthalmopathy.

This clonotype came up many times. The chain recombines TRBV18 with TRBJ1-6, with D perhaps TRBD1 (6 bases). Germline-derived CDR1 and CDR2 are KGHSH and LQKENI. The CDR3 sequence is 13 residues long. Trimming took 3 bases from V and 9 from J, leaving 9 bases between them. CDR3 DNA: TGTGCCAGCTCACCCTCAGGGGCTTCACCCCTCCACTTT. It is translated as CASSPSGASPLHF.

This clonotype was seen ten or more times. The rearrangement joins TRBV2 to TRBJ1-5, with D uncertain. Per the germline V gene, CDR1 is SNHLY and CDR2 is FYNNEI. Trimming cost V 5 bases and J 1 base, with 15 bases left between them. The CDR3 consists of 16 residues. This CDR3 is CASSTGMVGSNQPQHF. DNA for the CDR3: TGTGCCAGCAGTACGGGAATGGTAGGGAGCAATCAGCCCCAGCATTTT.

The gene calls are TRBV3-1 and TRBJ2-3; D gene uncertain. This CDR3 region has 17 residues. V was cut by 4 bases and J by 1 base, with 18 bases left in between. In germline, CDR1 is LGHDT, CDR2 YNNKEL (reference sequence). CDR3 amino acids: CASSPYIKRDRTDTQYF. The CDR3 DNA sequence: TGTGCCAGCAGCCCCTACATAAAGCGCGACCGCACAGATACGCAGTATTTT.

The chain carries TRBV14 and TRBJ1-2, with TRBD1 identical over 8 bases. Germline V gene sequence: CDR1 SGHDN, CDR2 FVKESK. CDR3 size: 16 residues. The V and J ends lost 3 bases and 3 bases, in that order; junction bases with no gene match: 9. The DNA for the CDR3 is TGTGCCAGCAGCCACGCAACGACAGGGGATTACTATGGCTACACCTTC. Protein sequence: CASSHATTGDYYGYTF. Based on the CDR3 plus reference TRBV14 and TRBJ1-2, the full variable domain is EAGVTQFPSHSVIEKGQTVTLRCDPISGHDNLYWYRRVMGKEIKFLLHFVKESKQDESGMPNNRFLAERTGGTYSTLKVQPAELEDSGVYFCASSHATTGDYYGYTFGSGTRLTVV.

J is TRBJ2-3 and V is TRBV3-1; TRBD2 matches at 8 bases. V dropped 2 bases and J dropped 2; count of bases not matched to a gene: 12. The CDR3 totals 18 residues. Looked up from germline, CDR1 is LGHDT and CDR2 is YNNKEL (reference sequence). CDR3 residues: CASSQPPRTSRDTDTQYF. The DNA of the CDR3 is TGTGCCAGCAGCCAACCACCTCGGACTAGCAGGGACACAGATACGCAGTATTTT.

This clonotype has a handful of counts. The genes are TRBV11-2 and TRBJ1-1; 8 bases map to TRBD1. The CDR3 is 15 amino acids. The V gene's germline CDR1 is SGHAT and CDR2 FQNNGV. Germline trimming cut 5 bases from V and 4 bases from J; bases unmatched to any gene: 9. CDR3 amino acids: CASSRPGQGGTEAFF. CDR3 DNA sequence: TGTGCCAGCAGCCGACCTGGACAGGGAGGCACTGAAGCTTTCTTT.

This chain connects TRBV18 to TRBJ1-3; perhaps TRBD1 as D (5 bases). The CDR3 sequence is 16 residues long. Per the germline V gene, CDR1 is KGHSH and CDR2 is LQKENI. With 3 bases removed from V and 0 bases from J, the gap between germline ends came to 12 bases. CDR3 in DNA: TGTGCCAGCTCACCTACAGGCACCGTCTCTGGAAACACCATATATTTT. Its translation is CASSPTGTVSGNTIYF.

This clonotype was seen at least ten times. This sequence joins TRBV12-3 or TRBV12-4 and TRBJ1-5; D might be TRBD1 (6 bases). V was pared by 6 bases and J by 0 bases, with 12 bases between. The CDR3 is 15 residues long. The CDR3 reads CASSPQGLSNQPQHF. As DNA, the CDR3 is TGTGCCAGCAGCCCTCAGGGGCTTAGCAATCAGCCCCAGCATTTT.

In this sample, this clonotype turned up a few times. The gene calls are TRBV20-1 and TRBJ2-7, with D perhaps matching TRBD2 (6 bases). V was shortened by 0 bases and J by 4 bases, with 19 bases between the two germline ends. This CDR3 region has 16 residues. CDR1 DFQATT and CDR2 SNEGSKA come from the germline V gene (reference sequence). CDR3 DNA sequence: TGCAGTGCTAGAGAGCAACCTAGCGTAGGCTTTTACGAGCAGTACTTC. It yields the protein CSAREQPSVGFYEQYF.

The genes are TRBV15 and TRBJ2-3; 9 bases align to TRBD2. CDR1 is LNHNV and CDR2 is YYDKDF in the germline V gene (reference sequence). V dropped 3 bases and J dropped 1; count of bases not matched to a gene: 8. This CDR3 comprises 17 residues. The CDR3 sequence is CATSSSGRGGGTDTQYF. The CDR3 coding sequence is TGTGCCACCAGCAGTTCAGGGCGGGGGGGAGGCACAGATACGCAGTATTTT.

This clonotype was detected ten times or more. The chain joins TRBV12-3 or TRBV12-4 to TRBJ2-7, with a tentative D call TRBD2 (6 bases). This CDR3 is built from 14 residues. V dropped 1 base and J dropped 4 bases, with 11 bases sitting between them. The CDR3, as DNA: TGTGCCAGCAGTTTAGGTACTAGCTCGTACGAGCAGTACTTC. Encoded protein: CASSLGTSSYEQYF.

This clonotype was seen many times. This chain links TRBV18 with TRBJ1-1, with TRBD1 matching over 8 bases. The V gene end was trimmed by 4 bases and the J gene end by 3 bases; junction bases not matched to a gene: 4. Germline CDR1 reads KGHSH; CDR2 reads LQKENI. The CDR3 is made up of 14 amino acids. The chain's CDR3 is CASSRRGRDTEAFF. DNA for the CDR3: TGTGCCAGCTCACGCAGGGGGCGGGACACTGAAGCTTTCTTT.

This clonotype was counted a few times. Here the CDR3 reads CASIGPPTDPSHVNTEAFF. The CDR3 nucleotides are TGTGCCAGTATAGGTCCACCCACGGACCCCTCCCATGTGAACACTGAAGCTTTCTTT. The chain has TRBV19 and TRBJ1-1; D remains ambiguous. With 7 bases removed from V and 0 bases from J, the gap between germline ends came to 27 bases. CDR1 is LNHDA, CDR2 SQIVND, per germline (reference sequence). CDR3 length: 19 amino acids.

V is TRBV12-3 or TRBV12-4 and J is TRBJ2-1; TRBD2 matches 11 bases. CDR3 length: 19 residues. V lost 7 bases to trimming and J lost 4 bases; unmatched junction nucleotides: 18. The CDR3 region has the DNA TGTGCCAGCACCTCACAGCCGACTAGCGGGATTGAGGGGTACAATGAGCAGTTCTTC. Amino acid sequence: CASTSQPTSGIEGYNEQFF.

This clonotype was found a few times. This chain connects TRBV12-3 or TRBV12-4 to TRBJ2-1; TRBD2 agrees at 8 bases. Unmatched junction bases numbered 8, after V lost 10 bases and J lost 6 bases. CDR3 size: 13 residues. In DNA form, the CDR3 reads TGTGCCAACGGAGCGGGAGAAGCCAATGAGCAGTTCTTC. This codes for CANGAGEANEQFF.

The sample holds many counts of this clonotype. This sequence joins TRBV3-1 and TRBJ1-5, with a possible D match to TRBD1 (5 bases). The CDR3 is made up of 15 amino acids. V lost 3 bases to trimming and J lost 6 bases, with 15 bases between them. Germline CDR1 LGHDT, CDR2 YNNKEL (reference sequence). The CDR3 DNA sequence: TGTGCCAGCAGCCACGGGGACGGACGTTTTCAGCCCCAGCATTTT. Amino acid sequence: CASSHGDGRFQPQHF.

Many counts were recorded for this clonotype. CDR3: CASSLGRLDEKLFF. The CDR3 bases are TGTGCCAGCAGCCTCGGAAGATTGGATGAAAAACTGTTTTTT. This chain joins TRBV11-2 and TRBJ1-4; D ambiguous. This CDR3 region has 14 residues. Germline CDR1 is SGHAT and CDR2 is FQNNGV. V was pared by 5 bases and J by 6 bases, with 13 bases between.

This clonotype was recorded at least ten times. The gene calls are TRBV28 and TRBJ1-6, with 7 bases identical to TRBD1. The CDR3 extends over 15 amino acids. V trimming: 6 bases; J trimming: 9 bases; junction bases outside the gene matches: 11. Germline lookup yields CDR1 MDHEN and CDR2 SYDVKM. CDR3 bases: TGTGCCAGCAGCCCTACAGGGGCCGGGGGTTCACCCCTCCACTTT. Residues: CASSPTGAGGSPLHF.

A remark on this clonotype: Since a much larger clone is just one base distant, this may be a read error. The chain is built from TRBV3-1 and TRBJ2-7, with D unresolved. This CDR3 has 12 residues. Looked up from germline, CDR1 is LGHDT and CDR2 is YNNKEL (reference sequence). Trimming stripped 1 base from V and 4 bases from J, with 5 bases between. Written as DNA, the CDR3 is TGTGCCAGCAGCCAAGTAATGTACGAGCAGTACTTC. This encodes CASSQVMYEQYF.

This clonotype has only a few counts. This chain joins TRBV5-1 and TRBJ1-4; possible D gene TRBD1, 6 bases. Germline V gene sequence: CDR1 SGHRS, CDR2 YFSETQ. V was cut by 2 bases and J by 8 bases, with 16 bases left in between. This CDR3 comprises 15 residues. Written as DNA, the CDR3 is TGCGCCAGCAGCTTAGGACAGCGCCGGGACGAAAAACTGTTTTTT. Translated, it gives CASSLGQRRDEKLFF.

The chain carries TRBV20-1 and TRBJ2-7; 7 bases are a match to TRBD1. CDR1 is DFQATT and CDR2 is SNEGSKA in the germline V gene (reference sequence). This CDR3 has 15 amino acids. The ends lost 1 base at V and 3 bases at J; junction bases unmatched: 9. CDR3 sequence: CSARGVTGRFYEQYF. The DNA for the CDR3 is TGCAGTGCTAGAGGGGTGACAGGGAGATTCTACGAGCAGTACTTC.

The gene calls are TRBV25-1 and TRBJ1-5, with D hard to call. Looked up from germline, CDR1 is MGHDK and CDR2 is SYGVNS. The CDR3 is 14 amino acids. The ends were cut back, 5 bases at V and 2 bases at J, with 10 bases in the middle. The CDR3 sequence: CASSRFRGNQPQHF. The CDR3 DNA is TGTGCCAGCAGTAGATTTCGAGGCAATCAGCCCCAGCATTTT. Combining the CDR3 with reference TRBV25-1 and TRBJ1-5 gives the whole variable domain EADIYQTPRYLVIGTGKKITLECSQTMGHDKMYWYQQDPGMELHLIHYSYGVNSTEKGDLSSESTVSRIRTEHFPLTLESARPSHTSQYLCASSRFRGNQPQHFGDGTRLSIL.

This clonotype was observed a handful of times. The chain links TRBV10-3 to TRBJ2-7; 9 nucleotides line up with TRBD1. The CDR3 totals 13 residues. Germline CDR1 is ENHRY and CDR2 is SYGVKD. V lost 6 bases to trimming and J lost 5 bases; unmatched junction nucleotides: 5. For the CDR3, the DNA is TGTGCCATCAGGGGGACAGGGTTGGACGAGCAGTACTTC. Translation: CAIRGTGLDEQYF.

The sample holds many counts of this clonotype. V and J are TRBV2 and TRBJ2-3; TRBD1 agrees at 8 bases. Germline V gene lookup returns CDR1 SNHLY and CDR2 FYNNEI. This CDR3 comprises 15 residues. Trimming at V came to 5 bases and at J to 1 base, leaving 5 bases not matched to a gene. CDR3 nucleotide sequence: TGTGCCAGCAGTAGGACAGGGTTTGGCACAGATACGCAGTATTTT. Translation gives CASSRTGFGTDTQYF.

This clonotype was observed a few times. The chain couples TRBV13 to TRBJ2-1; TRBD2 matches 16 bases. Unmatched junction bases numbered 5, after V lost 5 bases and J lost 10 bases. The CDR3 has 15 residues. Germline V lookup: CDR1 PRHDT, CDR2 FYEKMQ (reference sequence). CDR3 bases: TGTGCCAGCAGCGGGACTAGCGGGGGGGCTCGGGAGCAGTTCTTC. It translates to CASSGTSGGAREQFF. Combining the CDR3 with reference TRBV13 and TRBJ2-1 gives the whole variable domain AAGVIQSPRHLIKEKRETATLKCYPIPRHDTVYWYQQGPGQDPQFLISFYEKMQSDKGSIPDRFSAQQFSDYHSELNMSSLELGDSALYFCASSGTSGGAREQFFGPGTRLTVL.

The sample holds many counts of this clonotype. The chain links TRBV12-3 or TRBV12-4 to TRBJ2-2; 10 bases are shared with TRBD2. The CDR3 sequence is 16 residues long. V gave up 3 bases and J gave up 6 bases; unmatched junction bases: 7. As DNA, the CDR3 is TGTGCCAGCAGTTTTTTGGCCAGCGGGAGGGCCGGGGAGCTGTTTTTT. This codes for CASSFLASGRAGELFF.